The rows below give T cell receptor beta chains drawn from one sample of a study of blood T cell repertoires in COVID-19. Method: immunoSEQ multiplex PCR; TCRdb's copy keeps in-frame clones and lacks some. The sample consists of hundreds of thousands of clones, 70% to 90% of them appearing once. Sequencing was done on a sample of peripheral blood. These receptors came from a human donor in a cohort sampled during active COVID-19. Each CDR3 is given with its conserved first and last residue. The D gene is left open where the match is weak. Size is omitted from some rows. Given values are once, few, many or a class for expanded clones.

TRBJ1-1,TRBV18,NA,NA,TGTGCCAGCTCACCGCTCAGCACTGAAGCTTTCTTT,CASSPLSTEAFF
TRBJ2-2,TRBV24-1,TRBD2,once,TGTGCCACCAGTAGTAAGCGGGGGGGCCGAGGCACCGGGGAGCTGTTTTTT,CATSSKRGGRGTGELFF
TRBJ1-1,TRBV2,TRBD1,few,TGTGCCAGCAGTGAACCCCGAGTGGCAGGGGGCGGCTTGAACACTGAAGCTTTCTTT,CASSEPRVAGGGLNTEAFF
TRBJ1-2,TRBV2,NA,NA,TGTGCCAGCTTAAGCCCTACTAACTATGGCTACACCTTC,CASLSPTNYGYTF
TRBJ1-5,TRBV2,TRBD1,NA,TGTGCCAGCGGAAGGGACAGTGGGTCACAGCCCCAGCATTTT,CASGRDSGSQPQHF
TRBJ2-3,TRBV10-1,NA,NA,TGCGCCAGCAGTGGATTTGTGAGGGATACGCAGTATTTT,CASSGFVRDTQYF
TRBJ1-4,TRBV28,NA,NA,TGTGCCAGCAGTACCAGACAGGAGGTCGGAGAAAAACTGTTTTTT,CASSTRQEVGEKLFF
TRBJ2-6,TRBV18,TRBD1,NA,TGTGCCAGCTCACCCCAACAGGGGCGAGTCTCTGGGGCCAACGTCCTGACTTTC,CASSPQQGRVSGANVLTF
TRBJ2-7,TRBV19,NA,NA,TGTGCCAGTAGTATCCAGGGCCAGGAACCCTACGAGCAGTACTTC,CASSIQGQEPYEQYF
TRBJ1-1,TRBV9,NA,NA,TGTGCCAGCAGCACAGAGACCGGGGGGGAAGCTTTCTTT,CASSTETGGEAFF
TRBJ2-7,TRBV7-8,TRBD1,NA,TGTGCCAGCAGCTTAACAGACAGGGAACTCTACGAGCAGTACTTC,CASSLTDRELYEQYF
TRBJ2-3,TRBV18,NA,NA,TGTGCCAGCCACCGAAACGGCGGGACAGATACGCAGTATTTT,CASHRNGGTDTQYF